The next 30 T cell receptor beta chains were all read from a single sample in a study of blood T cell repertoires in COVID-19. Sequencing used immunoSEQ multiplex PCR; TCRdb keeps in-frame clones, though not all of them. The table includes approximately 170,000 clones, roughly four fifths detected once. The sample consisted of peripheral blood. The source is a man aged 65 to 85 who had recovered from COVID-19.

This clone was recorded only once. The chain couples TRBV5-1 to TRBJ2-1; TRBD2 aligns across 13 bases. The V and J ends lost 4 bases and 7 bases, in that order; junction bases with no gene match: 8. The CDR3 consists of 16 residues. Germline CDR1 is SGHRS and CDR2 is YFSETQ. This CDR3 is CASSPPGTSGTNEQFF. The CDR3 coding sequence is TGCGCCAGCAGCCCCCCCGGGACTAGCGGGACGAATGAGCAGTTCTTC.

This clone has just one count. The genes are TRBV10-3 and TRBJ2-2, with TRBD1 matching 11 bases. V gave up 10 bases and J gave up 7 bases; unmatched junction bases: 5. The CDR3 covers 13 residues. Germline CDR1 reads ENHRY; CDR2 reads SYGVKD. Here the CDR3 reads CASGQGAGGELFF. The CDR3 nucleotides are TGTGCCAGCGGACAGGGGGCCGGCGGGGAGCTGTTTTTT.

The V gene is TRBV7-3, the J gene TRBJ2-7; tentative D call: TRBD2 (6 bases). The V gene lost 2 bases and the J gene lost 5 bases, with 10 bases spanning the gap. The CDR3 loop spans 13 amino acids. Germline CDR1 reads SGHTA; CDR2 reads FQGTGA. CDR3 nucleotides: TGTGCCAGCAGCTTAGGAGGGAAGGACGAGCAGTACTTC. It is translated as CASSLGGKDEQYF.

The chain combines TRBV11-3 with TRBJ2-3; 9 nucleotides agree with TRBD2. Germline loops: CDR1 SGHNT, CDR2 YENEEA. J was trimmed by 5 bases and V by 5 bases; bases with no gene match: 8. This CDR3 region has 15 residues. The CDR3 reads CASSRAGGQGDTQYF. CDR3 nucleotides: TGTGCCAGCAGCCGCGCGGGAGGGCAGGGAGATACGCAGTATTTT.

CDR3 sequence reads: CASSVNRADTQYF. In DNA, the CDR3 is TGTGCCAGCAGCGTGAACAGGGCAGATACGCAGTATTTT. V usage is TRBV5-6 and J usage is TRBJ2-3, with D perhaps matching TRBD1 (6 bases). V lost 4 bases and J lost 4, with 10 bases in between. The CDR3 contains 13 residues. Per germline, CDR1 SGHDT and CDR2 YYEEEE.

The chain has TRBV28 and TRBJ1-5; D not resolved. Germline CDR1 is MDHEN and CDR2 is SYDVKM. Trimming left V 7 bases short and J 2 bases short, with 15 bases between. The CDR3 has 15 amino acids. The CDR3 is CASIPVVGGNQPQHF. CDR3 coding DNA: TGTGCCAGCATCCCTGTGGTAGGAGGCAATCAGCCCCAGCATTTT. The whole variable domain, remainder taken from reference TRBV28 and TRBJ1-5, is DVKVTQSSRYLVKRTGEKVFLECVQDMDHENMFWYRQDPGLGLRLIYFSYDVKMKEKGDIPEGYSVSREKKERFSLILESASTNQTSMYLCASIPVVGGNQPQHFGDGTRLSIL.

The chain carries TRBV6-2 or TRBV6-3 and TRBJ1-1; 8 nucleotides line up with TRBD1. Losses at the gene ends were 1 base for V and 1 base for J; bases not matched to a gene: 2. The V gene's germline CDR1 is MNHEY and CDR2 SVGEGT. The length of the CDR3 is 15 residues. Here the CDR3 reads CASSYYGQGNTEAFF. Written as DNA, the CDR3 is TGTGCCAGCAGTTACTACGGACAGGGGAACACTGAAGCTTTCTTT.

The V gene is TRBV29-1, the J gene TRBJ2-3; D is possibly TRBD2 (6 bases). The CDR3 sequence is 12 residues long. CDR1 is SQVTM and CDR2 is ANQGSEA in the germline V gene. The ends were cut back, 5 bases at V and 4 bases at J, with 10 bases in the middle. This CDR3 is CSVREEADTQYF. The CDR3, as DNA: TGCAGCGTTAGGGAGGAGGCAGATACGCAGTATTTT.

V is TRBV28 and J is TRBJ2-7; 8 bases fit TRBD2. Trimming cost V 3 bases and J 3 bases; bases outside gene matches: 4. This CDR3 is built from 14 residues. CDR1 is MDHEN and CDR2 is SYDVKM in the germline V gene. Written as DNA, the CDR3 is TGTGCCAGCAGTTTCGGCGGGAGGAACTACGAGCAGTACTTC. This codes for CASSFGGRNYEQYF.

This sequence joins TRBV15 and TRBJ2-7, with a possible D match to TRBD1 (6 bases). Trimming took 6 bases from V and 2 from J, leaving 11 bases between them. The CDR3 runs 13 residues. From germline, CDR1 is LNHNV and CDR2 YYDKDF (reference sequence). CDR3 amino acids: CATSNSGAYEQYF. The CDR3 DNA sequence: TGTGCCACCAGTAATTCAGGGGCCTACGAGCAGTACTTC.

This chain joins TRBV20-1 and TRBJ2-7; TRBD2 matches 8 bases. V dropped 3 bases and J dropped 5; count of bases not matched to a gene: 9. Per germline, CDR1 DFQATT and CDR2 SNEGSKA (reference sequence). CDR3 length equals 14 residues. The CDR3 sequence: CSASGLAGIHEQYF. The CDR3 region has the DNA TGCAGTGCTAGTGGGCTAGCGGGTATCCACGAGCAGTACTTC.

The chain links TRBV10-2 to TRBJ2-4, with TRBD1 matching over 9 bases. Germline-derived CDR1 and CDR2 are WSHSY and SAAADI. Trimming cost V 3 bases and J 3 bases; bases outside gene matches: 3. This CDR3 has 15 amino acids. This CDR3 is CASSEQGASKNIQYF. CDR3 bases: TGCGCCAGCAGTGAACAGGGGGCAAGCAAAAACATTCAGTACTTC.

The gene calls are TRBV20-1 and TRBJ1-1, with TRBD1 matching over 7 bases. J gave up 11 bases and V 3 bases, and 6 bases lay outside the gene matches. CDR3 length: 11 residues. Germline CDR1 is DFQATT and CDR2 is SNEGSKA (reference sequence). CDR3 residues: CSASRDREAFF. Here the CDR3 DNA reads TGCAGTGCTAGCCGTGACAGGGAGGCTTTCTTT.

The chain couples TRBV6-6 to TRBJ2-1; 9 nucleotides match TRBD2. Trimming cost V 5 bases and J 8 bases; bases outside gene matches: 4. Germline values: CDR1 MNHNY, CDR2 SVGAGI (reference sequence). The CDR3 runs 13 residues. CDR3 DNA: TGTGCCAGCAGTCCGACTAGCGGCTATGAGCAGTTCTTC. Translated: CASSPTSGYEQFF.

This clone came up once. The CDR3 protein is CASNLRGGRAPDEQFF. The DNA for the CDR3 is TGTGCCAGCAACCTAAGGGGCGGGAGGGCCCCAGATGAGCAGTTCTTC. V usage is TRBV21-1 and J usage is TRBJ2-1; TRBD2, the D gene given by the table, was not confirmed from the DNA. TRBV21-1 is assigned pseudogene status. CDR3 size: 16 residues.

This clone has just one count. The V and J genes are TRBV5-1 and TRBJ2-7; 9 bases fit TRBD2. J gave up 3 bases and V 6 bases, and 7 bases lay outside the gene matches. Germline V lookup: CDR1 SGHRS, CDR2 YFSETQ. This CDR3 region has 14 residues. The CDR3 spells CASTRAGGRYEQYF. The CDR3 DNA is TGCGCCAGCACCAGAGCGGGAGGCCGCTACGAGCAGTACTTC.

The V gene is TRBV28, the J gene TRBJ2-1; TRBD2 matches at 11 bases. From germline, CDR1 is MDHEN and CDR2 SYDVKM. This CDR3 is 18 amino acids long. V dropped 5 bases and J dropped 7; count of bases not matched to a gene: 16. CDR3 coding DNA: TGTGCCAGCAGTCAACGCCGACCACTAGCGGGAGTATCAAATGAGCAGTTCTTC. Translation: CASSQRRPLAGVSNEQFF. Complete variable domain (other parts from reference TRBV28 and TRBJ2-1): DVKVTQSSRYLVKRTGEKVFLECVQDMDHENMFWYRQDPGLGLRLIYFSYDVKMKEKGDIPEGYSVSREKKERFSLILESASTNQTSMYLCASSQRRPLAGVSNEQFFGPGTRLTVL.

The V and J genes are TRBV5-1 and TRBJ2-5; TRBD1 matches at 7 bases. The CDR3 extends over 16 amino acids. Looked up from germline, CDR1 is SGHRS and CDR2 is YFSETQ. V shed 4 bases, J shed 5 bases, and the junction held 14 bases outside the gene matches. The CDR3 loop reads CASSPGLRGQGETQYF. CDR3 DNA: TGCGCCAGCAGCCCCGGATTGAGGGGGCAAGGTGAGACCCAGTACTTC.

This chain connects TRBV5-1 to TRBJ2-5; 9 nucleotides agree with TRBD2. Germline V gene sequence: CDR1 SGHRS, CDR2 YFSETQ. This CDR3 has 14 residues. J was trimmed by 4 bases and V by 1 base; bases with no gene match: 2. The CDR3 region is CASSLTSGLETQYF. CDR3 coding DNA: TGCGCCAGCAGCTTGACTAGCGGGTTAGAGACCCAGTACTTC.

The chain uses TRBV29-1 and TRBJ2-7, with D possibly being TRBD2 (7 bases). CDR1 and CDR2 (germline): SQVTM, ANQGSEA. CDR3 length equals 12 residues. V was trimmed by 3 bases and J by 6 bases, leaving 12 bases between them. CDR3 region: CSVDEGGSEQYF. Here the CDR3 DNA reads TGCAGCGTTGACGAGGGGGGGAGCGAGCAGTACTTC.

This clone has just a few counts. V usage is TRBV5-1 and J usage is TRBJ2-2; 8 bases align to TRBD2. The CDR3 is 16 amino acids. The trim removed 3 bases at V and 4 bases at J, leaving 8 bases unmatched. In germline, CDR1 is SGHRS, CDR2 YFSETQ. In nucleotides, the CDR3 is TGCGCCAGCAGCTCAACCGGGACTAGTGGCACCGGGGAGCTGTTTTTT. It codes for CASSSTGTSGTGELFF. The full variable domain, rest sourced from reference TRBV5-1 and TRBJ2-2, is KAGVTQTPRYLIKTRGQQVTLSCSPISGHRSVSWYQQTPGQGLQFLFEYFSETQRNKGNFPGRFSGRQFSNSRSEMNVSTLELGDSALYLCASSSTGTSGTGELFFGEGSRLTVL.

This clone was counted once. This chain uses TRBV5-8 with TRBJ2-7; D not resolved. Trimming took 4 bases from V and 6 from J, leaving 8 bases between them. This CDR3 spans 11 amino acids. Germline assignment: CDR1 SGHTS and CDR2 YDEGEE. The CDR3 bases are TGTGCCAGCAGCCCGCGGAGCGAGCAGTACTTC. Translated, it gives CASSPRSEQYF.

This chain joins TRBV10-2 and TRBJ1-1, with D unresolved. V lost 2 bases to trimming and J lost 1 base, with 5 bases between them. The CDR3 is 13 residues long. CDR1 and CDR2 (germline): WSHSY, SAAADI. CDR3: CASSEVGNTEAFF. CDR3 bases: TGCGCCAGCAGTGAGGTCGGGAACACTGAAGCTTTCTTT.

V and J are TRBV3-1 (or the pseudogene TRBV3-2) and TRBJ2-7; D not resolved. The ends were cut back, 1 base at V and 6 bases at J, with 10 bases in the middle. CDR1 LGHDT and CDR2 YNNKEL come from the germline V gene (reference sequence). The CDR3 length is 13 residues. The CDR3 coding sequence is TGTGCCAGCAGCCAAGTTGCCTCGGGCGAGCAGTACTTC. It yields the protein CASSQVASGEQYF.

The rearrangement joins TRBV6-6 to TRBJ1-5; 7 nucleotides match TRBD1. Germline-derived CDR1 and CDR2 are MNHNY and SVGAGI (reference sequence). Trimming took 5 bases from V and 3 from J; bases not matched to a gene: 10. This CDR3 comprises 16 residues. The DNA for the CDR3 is TGTGCCAGCAGTACGGATGGACAGGTCTACAATCAGCCCCAGCATTTT. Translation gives CASSTDGQVYNQPQHF.

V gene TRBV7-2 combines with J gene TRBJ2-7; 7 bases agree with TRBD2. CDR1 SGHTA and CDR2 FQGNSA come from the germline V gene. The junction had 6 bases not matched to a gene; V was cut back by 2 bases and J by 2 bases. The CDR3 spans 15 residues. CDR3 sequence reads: CASSLSTSVPYEQYF. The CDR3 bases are TGTGCCAGCAGCTTAAGTACTAGCGTGCCCTACGAGCAGTACTTC.

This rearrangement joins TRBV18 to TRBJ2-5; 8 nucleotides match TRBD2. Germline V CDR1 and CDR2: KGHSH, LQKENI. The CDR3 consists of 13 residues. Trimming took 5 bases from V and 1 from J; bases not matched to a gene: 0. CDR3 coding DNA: TGTGCCAGCTCAGGGACTAGCCAAGAGACCCAGTACTTC. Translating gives CASSGTSQETQYF.

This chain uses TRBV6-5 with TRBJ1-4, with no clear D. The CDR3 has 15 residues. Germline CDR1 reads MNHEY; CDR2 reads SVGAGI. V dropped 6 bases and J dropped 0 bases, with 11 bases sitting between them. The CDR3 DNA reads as TGTGCCAGCAGAAGCGGCGGTGCAACTAATGAAAAACTGTTTTTT. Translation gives CASRSGGATNEKLFF.

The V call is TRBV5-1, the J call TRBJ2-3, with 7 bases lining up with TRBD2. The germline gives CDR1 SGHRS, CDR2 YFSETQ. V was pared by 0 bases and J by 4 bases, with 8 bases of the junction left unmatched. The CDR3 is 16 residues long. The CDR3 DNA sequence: TGCGCCAGCAGCTTGGGCCCAGGCGGGAGCGCAGATACGCAGTATTTT. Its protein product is CASSLGPGGSADTQYF.

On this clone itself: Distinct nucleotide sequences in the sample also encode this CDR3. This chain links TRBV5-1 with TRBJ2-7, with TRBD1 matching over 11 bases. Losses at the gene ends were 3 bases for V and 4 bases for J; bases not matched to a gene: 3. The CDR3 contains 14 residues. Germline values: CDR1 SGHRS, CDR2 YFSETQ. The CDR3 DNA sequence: TGCGCCAGCAGCTCAGGACAGGGGGCTTACGAGCAGTACTTC. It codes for CASSSGQGAYEQYF.